These 24 T cell receptor beta chains share one sample of origin, sequenced in a study of vaccination and CD4 T cells after COVID-19 (dated by TCRdb to about 2022). For these TCRs, the target antigens are not known. The library was generated by PCR. The instrument given in TCRdb is Illumina iSeq 100. At the Johns Hopkins FTIC core, DNA from the cultured CD4+ T cells underwent TCR sequencing with the Oncomine TCR Beta short-read assay. TCRdb reprocessing: public reads trimmed at Q25 with fastp, clones called with MiXCR, in-frame beta chains kept. All rows with the same CDR3 protein become a single entry with the most common DNA and genes. Present in this sample are over 15,000 distinct CDR3 sequences, about 80% of which were seen just once. Clones ranked in the top ten supply approximately 17% of the sample. What this sample's treatment or condition label stands for: roughly 10-day PBMC culture with coronavirus spike peptide pools or control peptides (ViraFEST assay).

This material consisted of CD4+ T cells from blood, cultured in vitro, taken after SARS-CoV-2 vaccination. These receptors were obtained from a human donor who received a COVID-19 vaccine.

The chain links TRBV6-5 to TRBJ2-6; D possibly uses TRBD1 or TRBD2 (6 bases each). Trimming took 2 bases from V and 2 from J, leaving 10 bases between them. The germline V gene has CDR1 MNHEY and CDR2 SVGAGI. The CDR3 contains 16 residues. The CDR3 nucleotides are TGTGCCAGCAGTTACGAAGGGGGGACTGGGGCCAACGTCCTGACTTTC. Its protein product is CASSYEGGTGANVLTF.

This clonotype appeared once. This chain connects TRBV6-1 to TRBJ1-2, with D unclear. The CDR3 loop spans 15 amino acids. V gave up 6 bases and J gave up 8 bases, with 22 bases separating them. The germline CDR1 and CDR2 sequences are MNHNS and SASEGT. The CDR3 DNA is TGTGCCAGCAGCCGAAAAATGAGCCCGGAAGGAGGCTACACCTTC. Translated: CASSRKMSPEGGYTF.

This chain joins TRBV6-1 and TRBJ1-4, with D possibly TRBD1 on 5 matching bases. V lost 7 bases and J lost 5, with 14 bases in between. The germline V gene has CDR1 MNHNS and CDR2 SASEGT. The CDR3 spans 14 residues. This CDR3 is CASNQGRRNEKLFF. DNA for the CDR3: TGTGCCAGCAACCAGGGACGGCGAAATGAAAAACTGTTTTTT.

The chain carries TRBV6-1 and TRBJ1-6, with D maybe TRBD1 (5 bases). CDR3 size: 17 residues. Germline CDR1 MNHNS, CDR2 SASEGT. Trimming left V 1 base short and J 5 bases short, with 15 bases between. The CDR3 spells CASSEVSTTADNSPLHF. Written as DNA, the CDR3 is TGTGCCAGCAGTGAAGTTTCTACGACAGCAGATAATTCACCCCTCCACTTT.

V usage is TRBV12-3 or TRBV12-4 and J usage is TRBJ1-6, with a possible D match to TRBD1 (6 bases). The V end was cut by 1 base, the J end by 6 bases, with 7 bases between. CDR3 length equals 14 residues. The CDR3 nucleotides read TGTGCCAGCAGTTTAGGGACAGTTAATTCACCCCTCCACTTT. This sequence encodes CASSLGTVNSPLHF.

Turning to this clonotype: An end of the junction does not agree with germline; a read error may underlie this. This sequence joins TRBV10-3 and TRBJ2-2; D unresolved. The CDR3 covers 13 residues. Looked up from germline, CDR1 is ENHRY and CDR2 is SYGVKD. In nucleotides, the CDR3 is TGTGCCAGCAGTGTACCCTTAGCCGGGGAGCTGTTTTTT. Amino acids: CASSVPLAGELFF.

The rearrangement links TRBV7-9 to TRBJ1-5; tentatively, D is TRBD1 (6 bases). The CDR3 loop spans 15 amino acids. Per germline, CDR1 SEHNR and CDR2 FQNEAQ (reference sequence). Trimming removed 1 base at V and 6 bases at J, with 13 bases between. In DNA, the CDR3 is TGTGCCAGCAGCTTAGGTTCAGGGGAAGGTCAGCCCCAGCATTTT. This gives the protein CASSLGSGEGQPQHF.

This rearrangement joins TRBV30 to TRBJ2-5, with 7 bases that match TRBD1. The germline CDR1 and CDR2 sequences are GTSNPN and SVGIG (reference sequence). There are 13 residues in the CDR3. J gave up 5 bases and V 4 bases, and 7 bases lay outside the gene matches. This chain's CDR3 is CAWTGGMKETQYF. The CDR3 DNA sequence: TGTGCCTGGACAGGGGGTATGAAGGAGACCCAGTACTTC.

This chain links TRBV20-1 with TRBJ1-3, with TRBD1 matching over 7 bases. Germline lookup yields CDR1 DFQATT and CDR2 SNEGSKA (reference sequence). The CDR3 totals 12 residues. V lost 2 bases to trimming and J lost 8 bases; unmatched junction nucleotides: 3. This CDR3 reads CSARPGGDTIYF. The DNA for the CDR3 is TGCAGTGCTAGACCAGGGGGTGACACCATATATTTT.

This chain joins TRBV30 and TRBJ1-1; D is undetermined. Germline assignment: CDR1 GTSNPN and CDR2 SVGIG (reference sequence). The V and J ends lost 2 bases and 3 bases respectively, with 10 bases between them. The CDR3 consists of 13 residues. The CDR3 DNA is TGTGCCTGGAGTAGGGCACGGTACACTGAAGCTTTCTTT. Translation: CAWSRARYTEAFF.

V and J are TRBV29-1 and TRBJ1-5; TRBD1 aligns across 8 bases. The CDR3 sequence is 15 residues long. Germline V gives CDR1 SQVTM, CDR2 ANQGSEA. The J segment lost 2 bases and the V segment lost 5 bases, leaving 8 bases of the junction unmatched. CDR3 nucleotide sequence: TGCAGCGTTCTGCTTGACAGGGGTGGCAATCAGCCCCAGCATTTT. This codes for CSVLLDRGGNQPQHF.

This clonotype was observed a single time. The gene calls are TRBV19 and TRBJ1-2, with TRBD1 identical over 7 bases. The CDR3 consists of 16 residues. From germline, CDR1 is LNHDA and CDR2 SQIVND (reference sequence). Unmatched junction bases numbered 11, after V lost 3 bases and J lost 4 bases. DNA of the CDR3: TGTGCCAGTAGTATGTTGGGGACAGCCACCTCCTATGGCTACACCTTC. Translated: CASSMLGTATSYGYTF.

The chain's CDR3 is CASRPQTGGDGVAKNIQYF. The CDR3, as DNA: TGTGCCAGCAGACCGCAGACAGGGGGCGATGGGGTAGCCAAAAACATTCAGTACTTC. J is TRBJ2-4 and V is TRBV6-1; 10 bases line up with TRBD1. Losses at the gene ends were 6 bases for V and 0 bases for J; bases not matched to a gene: 14. The CDR3 contains 19 residues. Germline V CDR1 and CDR2: MNHNS, SASEGT.

The chain is built from TRBV6-1 and TRBJ1-6, with D maybe TRBD1 (5 bases). Trimming left V 6 bases short and J 7 bases short, with 16 bases between. This CDR3 contains 15 residues. Germline V gene sequence: CDR1 MNHNS, CDR2 SASEGT. The CDR3 coding sequence is TGTGCCAGCAGACAGCAACAGGTATCGAATTCACCCCTCCACTTT. Protein: CASRQQQVSNSPLHF.

CDR3 bases: TGCGCCAGCAGCTTGGACAGGAGACAGACCCAGTACTTC. Translation gives CASSLDRRQTQYF. The chain carries TRBV5-1 and TRBJ2-5, with a possible D match to TRBD1 (5 bases). CDR3 length: 13 amino acids. Per germline, CDR1 SGHRS and CDR2 YFSETQ. V was trimmed by 0 bases and J by 6 bases, leaving 9 bases between them.

J is TRBJ1-5 and V is TRBV15; D remains unclear. V lost 1 base and J lost 0, with 1 base in between. The CDR3 consists of 13 residues. CDR1 is LNHNV and CDR2 is YYDKDF in the germline V gene (reference sequence). CDR3 residues: CATSRVSNQPQHF. The CDR3 DNA follows: TGTGCCACCAGCAGAGTTAGCAATCAGCCCCAGCATTTT.

The rearrangement uses TRBV19 and TRBJ1-5; a weak D match, TRBD1 (6 bases). V was shortened by 10 bases and J by 6 bases, with 13 bases between the two germline ends. The CDR3 runs to 12 residues. Looked up from germline, CDR1 is LNHDA and CDR2 is SQIVND (reference sequence). As DNA, the CDR3 is TGTGCCACCTCAGGGGTAAGTCAGCCCCAGCATTTT. This sequence encodes CATSGVSQPQHF. The full variable domain, its missing parts supplied by reference TRBV19 and TRBJ1-5, is DGGITQSPKYLFRKEGQNVTLSCEQNLNHDAMYWYRQDPGQGLRLIYYSQIVNDFQKGDIAEGYSVSREKKESFPLTVTSAQKNPTAFYLCATSGVSQPQHFGDGTRLSIL.

The rearrangement joins TRBV12-3 or TRBV12-4 to TRBJ2-3; unclear D gene. With 6 bases removed from V and 1 base from J, the gap between germline ends came to 5 bases. The CDR3 is 12 amino acids. The CDR3 here is CASRWGTDTQYF. The CDR3, as DNA: TGTGCCAGCAGGTGGGGCACAGATACGCAGTATTTT.

This clonotype was found once. The chain joins TRBV5-1 to TRBJ1-2; D remains ambiguous. V lost 7 bases and J lost 1, with 5 bases in between. This CDR3 comprises 11 residues. CDR1 is SGHRS, CDR2 YFSETQ, per germline. The DNA of the CDR3 is TGCGCCAGCGGTCATAACTATGGCTACACCTTC. Translated, it gives CASGHNYGYTF.

V usage is TRBV6-1 and J usage is TRBJ1-2, with TRBD1 identical over 12 bases. Losses at the gene ends were 7 bases for V and 7 bases for J; bases not matched to a gene: 7. Germline values: CDR1 MNHNS, CDR2 SASEGT. This CDR3 contains 14 residues. CDR3 in DNA: TGTGCCAGCAATACCGGGACAGGGGGCTTTGGCTACACCTTC. Protein: CASNTGTGGFGYTF.

The V gene is TRBV7-8, the J gene TRBJ2-7; TRBD1 agrees at 9 bases. The V segment lost 5 bases and the J segment 2 bases; nucleotides outside the gene matches: 10. Germline-derived CDR1 and CDR2 are SGHVS and FQNEAQ. CDR3 length: 16 amino acids. CDR3 in DNA: TGTGCCAGCAGCCCCACCAGGACAGGGGCCACCTACGAGCAGTACTTC. This sequence encodes CASSPTRTGATYEQYF.

This clonotype was observed a single time. The V gene is TRBV24-1, the J gene TRBJ2-5; maybe TRBD2 (5 bases). The germline CDR1 and CDR2 sequences are KGHDR and SFDVKD. There are 13 residues in the CDR3. V gave up 4 bases and J gave up 4 bases, with 9 bases separating them. In nucleotides, the CDR3 is TGTGCCACCAGTGAGGCTAGCACAGAGACCCAGTACTTC. Translating it yields CATSEASTETQYF.

J is TRBJ1-5 and V is TRBV30; the D gene is possibly TRBD1 (5 bases). Germline V CDR1 and CDR2: GTSNPN, SVGIG (reference sequence). This CDR3 is 15 amino acids long. Trimming took off 3 bases at V and 3 bases at J, with 15 bases between the two ends. CDR3 nucleotide sequence: TGTGCCTGGAGCTTCGGGGACGGAATCAATCAGCCCCAGCATTTT. Amino acid sequence: CAWSFGDGINQPQHF.

The chain joins TRBV12-3 or TRBV12-4 to TRBJ1-1, with no clear D. The CDR3 runs 17 residues. Trimming left V 2 bases short and J 1 base short, with 17 bases between. CDR3 region: CASSLLLPWGWNTEAFF. The CDR3 DNA sequence: TGTGCCAGCAGTTTACTCCTCCCGTGGGGATGGAACACTGAAGCTTTCTTT.